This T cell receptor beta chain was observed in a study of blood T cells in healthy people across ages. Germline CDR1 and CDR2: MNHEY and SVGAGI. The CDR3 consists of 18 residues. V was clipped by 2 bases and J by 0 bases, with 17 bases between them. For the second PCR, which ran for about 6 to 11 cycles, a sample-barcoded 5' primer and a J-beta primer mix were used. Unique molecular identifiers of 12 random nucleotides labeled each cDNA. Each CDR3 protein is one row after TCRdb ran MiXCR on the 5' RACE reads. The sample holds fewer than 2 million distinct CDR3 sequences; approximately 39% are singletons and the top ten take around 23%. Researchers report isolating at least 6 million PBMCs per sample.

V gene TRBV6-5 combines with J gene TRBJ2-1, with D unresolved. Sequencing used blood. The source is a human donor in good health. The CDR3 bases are TGTGCCAGCAGTTACCCAATCCCCACGGAGAGCTCCTACAATGAGCAGTTCTTC. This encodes CASSYPIPTESSYNEQFF.